This T cell receptor beta chain was observed in a study of breast tumors, draining lymph nodes, adjacent tissues. Axillary draining lymph nodes of breast cancer patients supplied the node samples. In germline, CDR1 is SGHNT, CDR2 YENEEA. Ends included, the CDR3 has 11 residues. With respect to this clonotype: In this CDR3 the conserved last residue, phenylalanine or tryptophan, is missing, so a read error is likely. Because the CDR3's place on the DNA is in doubt, the DNA is left out and the CDR3 is given as listed by TCRdb.

TCRdb analysed the multiplex PCR reads with MiXCR anew, one entry per CDR3 protein. Found here are 85,000 to 130,000 distinct CDR3 sequences, less than 40% of them singletons; the top ten hold approximately 5.4%. This TCR was recovered from a female donor with breast cancer. Some clones in this sample may be carry-over from other donors' samples. Source material: axillary lymph node tissue. The V call is TRBV11-3, the J call TRBJ2-5; TRBD1, the table's D call, was not compared with the DNA. The CDR3 here is CASRPPRTGPS.